The 10 T cell receptor beta chains listed next were all sequenced from one sample in a study of shared clonotypes between healthy human individuals. The data were produced by immunoSEQ multiplex PCR, yet TCRdb's version contains in-frame clones alone and is incomplete. The table lists over 2,000,000 clones, about 94% of them singletons. Positively selected for CCR7, the CD45RO-negative cells used as naive CD8 cells excluded terminally differentiated effector memory CD45RA+ cells. Sequencing input: naive CD8+ T cells from PBMCs. All receptors derive from a man between 18 and 29 years old in good health. Some clones in this sample may be carry-over from other donors' samples.

J is TRBJ2-7 and V is TRBV28, with a weak D call TRBD2 (5 bases). The germline CDR1 and CDR2 sequences are MDHEN and SYDVKM. Trimming shortened V by 6 bases and J by 2 bases, and 11 bases separated the two germline ends. CDR3 length equals 13 residues. The CDR3 loop reads CASRMDGTYEQYF. As DNA, the CDR3 is TGTGCCAGCAGGATGGACGGGACCTACGAGCAGTACTTC.

The chain uses TRBV5-1 and TRBJ2-1; TRBD1 agrees at 12 bases. The V gene's germline CDR1 is SGHRS and CDR2 YFSETQ. V shed 7 bases and J 8 bases; nucleotides not matched to a gene: 7. This CDR3 has 14 residues. As DNA, the CDR3 is TGCGCCAGCGCCCCGGGACAGGGGGCCTATGAGCAGTTCTTC. Its protein product is CASAPGQGAYEQFF.

Concerning this clone: In the same sample, other DNA sequences code for this CDR3. The chain employs TRBV27 and TRBJ1-3; unclear D gene. CDR1 and CDR2 (germline): MNHEY, SMNVEV (reference sequence). The V end was cut by 4 bases, the J end by 0 bases, with 7 bases between. The CDR3 consists of 14 residues. CDR3 DNA: TGTGCCAGCAGTTCCCTTCTCTCTGGAAACACCATATATTTT. Its protein is CASSSLLSGNTIYF.

The rearrangement links TRBV4-3 to TRBJ2-3; 7 positions agree with TRBD2. Trimming removed 0 bases from V and 4 bases from J; junction bases left unmatched: 4. Looked up from germline, CDR1 is LGHNA and CDR2 is YSLEER. This CDR3 contains 15 residues. Here the CDR3 reads CASSQDGGLSDTQYF. The DNA for the CDR3 is TGCGCCAGCAGCCAAGACGGGGGGTTATCAGATACGCAGTATTTT.

This sequence joins TRBV19 and TRBJ2-7, with 8 positions matching TRBD1. This CDR3 comprises 13 residues. Germline loops: CDR1 LNHDA, CDR2 SQIVND (reference sequence). Trimming at V came to 2 bases and at J to 3 bases, leaving 0 bases not matched to a gene. CDR3 sequence: CASSITGGYEQYF. The CDR3 DNA follows: TGTGCCAGTAGTATAACAGGGGGCTACGAGCAGTACTTC.

The rearrangement links TRBV7-9 to TRBJ2-7; perhaps TRBD2 as D (5 bases). Trimming cost V 4 bases and J 3 bases, with 13 bases left between them. The CDR3 consists of 14 residues. Germline CDR1 reads SEHNR; CDR2 reads FQNEAQ (reference sequence). The CDR3 protein is CASSSSVGIYEQYF. The CDR3 DNA reads TGTGCCAGCAGCTCGAGCGTCGGGATCTACGAGCAGTACTTC. Supplemented by reference TRBV7-9 and TRBJ2-7, the full variable domain reads DTGVSQNPRHKITKRGQNVTFRCDPISEHNRLYWYRQTLGQGPEFLTYFQNEAQLEKSRLLSDRFSAERPKGSFSTLEIQRTEQGDSAMYLCASSSSVGIYEQYFGPGTRLTVT.

The CDR3 DNA sequence: TGTGCCAGCAGCGCCGGCGGGAGTAGGAACTACGAGCAGTACTTC. Amino acids: CASSAGGSRNYEQYF. The V gene is TRBV9, the J gene TRBJ2-7, with 7 bases lining up with TRBD2. CDR1 and CDR2 (germline): SGDLS, YYNGEE. Trimming removed 3 bases from V and 3 bases from J; junction bases left unmatched: 9. The CDR3 has 15 residues.

The chain couples TRBV5-1 to TRBJ1-5, with no clear D. The CDR3 totals 15 residues. Germline CDR1 SGHRS, CDR2 YFSETQ. V lost 4 bases and J lost 2, with 13 bases in between. The CDR3 is CASSLGWGRNQPQHF. In DNA form, the CDR3 reads TGCGCCAGCAGCCTGGGATGGGGTCGCAATCAGCCCCAGCATTTT.

The rearrangement joins TRBV7-9 to TRBJ1-6; D call uncertain. CDR3 size: 13 residues. Germline V gives CDR1 SEHNR, CDR2 FQNEAQ (reference sequence). V dropped 5 bases and J dropped 3 bases, with 5 bases sitting between them. CDR3 region: CASSDYYNSPLHF. In nucleotides, the CDR3 is TGTGCCAGCAGCGACTACTATAATTCACCCCTCCACTTT.

J is TRBJ2-1 and V is TRBV9, with D possibly matching TRBD2 (6 bases). V shed 0 bases and J shed 6 bases, with 13 bases lying between them. This CDR3 has 15 residues. The germline CDR1 and CDR2 sequences are SGDLS and YYNGEE. The CDR3 DNA reads as TGTGCCAGCAGCGTAGACGGTACGGAGGGCAATGAGCAGTTCTTC. Its translation is CASSVDGTEGNEQFF.